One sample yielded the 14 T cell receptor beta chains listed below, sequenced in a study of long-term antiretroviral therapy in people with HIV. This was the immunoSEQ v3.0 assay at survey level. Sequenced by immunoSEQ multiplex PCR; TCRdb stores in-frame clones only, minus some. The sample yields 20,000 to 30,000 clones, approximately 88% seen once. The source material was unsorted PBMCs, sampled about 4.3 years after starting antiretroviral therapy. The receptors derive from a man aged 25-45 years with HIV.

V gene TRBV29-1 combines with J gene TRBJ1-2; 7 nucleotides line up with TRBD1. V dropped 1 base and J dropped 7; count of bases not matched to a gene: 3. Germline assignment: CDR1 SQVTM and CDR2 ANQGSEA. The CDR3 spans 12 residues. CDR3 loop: CSVEARGGGYTF. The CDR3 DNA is TGCAGCGTTGAAGCCAGGGGGGGTGGCTACACCTTC.

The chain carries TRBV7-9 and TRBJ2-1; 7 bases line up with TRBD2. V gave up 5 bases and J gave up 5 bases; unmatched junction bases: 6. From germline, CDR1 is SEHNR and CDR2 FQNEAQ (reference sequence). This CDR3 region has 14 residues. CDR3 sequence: CASSPGTNHNEQFF. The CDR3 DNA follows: TGTGCCAGCAGCCCAGGGACTAACCACAATGAGCAGTTCTTC. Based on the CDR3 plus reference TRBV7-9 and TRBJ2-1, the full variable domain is DTGVSQNPRHKITKRGQNVTFRCDPISEHNRLYWYRQTLGQGPEFLTYFQNEAQLEKSRLLSDRFSAERPKGSFSTLEIQRTEQGDSAMYLCASSPGTNHNEQFFGPGTRLTVL.

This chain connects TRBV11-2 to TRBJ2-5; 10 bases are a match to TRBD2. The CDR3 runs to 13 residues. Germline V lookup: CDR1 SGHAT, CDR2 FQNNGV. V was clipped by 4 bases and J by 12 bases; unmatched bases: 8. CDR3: CASSSPTSGLKYF. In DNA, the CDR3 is TGTGCCAGCAGCTCCCCGACTAGCGGGTTAAAGTACTTC.

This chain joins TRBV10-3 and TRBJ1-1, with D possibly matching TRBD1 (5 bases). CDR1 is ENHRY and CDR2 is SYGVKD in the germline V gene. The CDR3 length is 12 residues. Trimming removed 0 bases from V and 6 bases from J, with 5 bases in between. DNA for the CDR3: TGTGCCATCAGTGAGTCCAGGGCTGAAGCTTTCTTT. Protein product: CAISESRAEAFF.

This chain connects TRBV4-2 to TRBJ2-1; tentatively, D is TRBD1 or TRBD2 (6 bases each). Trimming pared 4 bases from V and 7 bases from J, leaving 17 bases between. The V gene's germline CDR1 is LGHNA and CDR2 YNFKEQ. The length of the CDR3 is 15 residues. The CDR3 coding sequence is TGTGCCAGCAGCCGGCGGGCCGAAGGGGGGAATGAGCAGTTCTTC. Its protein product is CASSRRAEGGNEQFF.

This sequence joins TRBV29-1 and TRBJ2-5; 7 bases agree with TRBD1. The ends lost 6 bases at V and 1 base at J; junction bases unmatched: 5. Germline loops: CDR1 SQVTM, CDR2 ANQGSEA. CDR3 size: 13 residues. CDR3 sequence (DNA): TGCAGCGTCGCGACAGGGACCCAAGAGACCCAGTACTTC. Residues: CSVATGTQETQYF.

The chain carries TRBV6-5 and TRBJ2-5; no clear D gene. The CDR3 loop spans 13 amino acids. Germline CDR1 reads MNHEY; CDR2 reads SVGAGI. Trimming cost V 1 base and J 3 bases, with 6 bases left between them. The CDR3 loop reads CASSYLGKETQYF. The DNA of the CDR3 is TGTGCCAGCAGTTACTTGGGAAAAGAGACCCAGTACTTC.

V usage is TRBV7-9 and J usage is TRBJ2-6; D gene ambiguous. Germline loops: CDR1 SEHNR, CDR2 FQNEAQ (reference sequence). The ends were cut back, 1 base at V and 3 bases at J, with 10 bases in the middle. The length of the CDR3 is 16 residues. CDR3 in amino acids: CASSLGDALGANVLTF. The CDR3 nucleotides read TGTGCCAGCAGCTTAGGAGATGCTCTTGGGGCCAACGTCCTGACTTTC.

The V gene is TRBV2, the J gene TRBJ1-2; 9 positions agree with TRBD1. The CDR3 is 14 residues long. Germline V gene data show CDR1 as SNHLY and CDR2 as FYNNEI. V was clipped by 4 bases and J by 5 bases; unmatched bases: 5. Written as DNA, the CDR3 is TGTGCCAGCAGTGCACAGGGGGCGGAGTATGGCTACACCTTC. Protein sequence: CASSAQGAEYGYTF.

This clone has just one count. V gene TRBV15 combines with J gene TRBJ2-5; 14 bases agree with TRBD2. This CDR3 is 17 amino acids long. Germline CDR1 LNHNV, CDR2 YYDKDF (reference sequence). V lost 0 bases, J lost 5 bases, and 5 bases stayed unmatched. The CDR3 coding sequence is TGTGCCACCAGCAGAGACCCGGGACTAGCGGGAGAGGAGACCCAGTACTTC. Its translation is CATSRDPGLAGEETQYF. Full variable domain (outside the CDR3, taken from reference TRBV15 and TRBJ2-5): DAMVIQNPRYQVTQFGKPVTLSCSQTLNHNVMYWYQQKSSQAPKLLFHYYDKDFNNEADTPDNFQSRRPNTSFCFLDIRSPGLGDTAMYLCATSRDPGLAGEETQYFGPGTRLLVL.

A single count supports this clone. CDR3 region: CASSFGRGSNEKLFF. CDR3 sequence (DNA): TGTGCCAGCAGCTTCGGGCGAGGATCTAATGAAAAACTGTTTTTT. The chain couples TRBV27 to TRBJ1-4; D gene uncertain. V shed 6 bases and J shed 3 bases, with 14 bases lying between them. The CDR3 extends over 15 amino acids. Germline assignment: CDR1 MNHEY and CDR2 SMNVEV (reference sequence).

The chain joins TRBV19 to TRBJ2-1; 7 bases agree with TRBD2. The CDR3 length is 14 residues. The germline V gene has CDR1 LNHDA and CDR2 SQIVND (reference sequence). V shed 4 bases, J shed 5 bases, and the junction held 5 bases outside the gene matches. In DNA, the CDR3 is TGTGCCAGTAGTAGGACGGGAGGAGACAATGAGCAGTTCTTC. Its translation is CASSRTGGDNEQFF.

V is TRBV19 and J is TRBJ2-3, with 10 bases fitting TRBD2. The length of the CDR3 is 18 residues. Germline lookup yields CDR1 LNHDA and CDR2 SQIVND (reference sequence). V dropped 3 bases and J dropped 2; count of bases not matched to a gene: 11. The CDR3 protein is CASSIPPRLAGVTDTQYF. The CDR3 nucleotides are TGTGCCAGTAGTATCCCCCCCAGGCTAGCGGGAGTCACAGATACGCAGTATTTT.

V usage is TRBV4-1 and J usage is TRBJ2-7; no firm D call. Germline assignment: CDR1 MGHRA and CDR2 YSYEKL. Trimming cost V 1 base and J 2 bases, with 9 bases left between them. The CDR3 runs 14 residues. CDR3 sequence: CASSQVPVTYEQYF. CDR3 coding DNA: TGCGCCAGCAGCCAAGTTCCGGTAACCTACGAGCAGTACTTC.